This T cell receptor beta chain was obtained from a study of T cell clonotyping in hematopoietic cell transplantation. Study-level points and caveats: Recipient TCR diversity dropped after transplant; expanded clonotypes rose from day 30 to 180. No sorting was done, leaving CD4 and CD8 contributions mixed.

V was clipped by 3 bases and J by 7 bases, with 13 bases between them. The CDR3 contains 13 residues. Germline assignment: CDR1 MNHNS and CDR2 SASEGT. Sequencing used immunoSEQ multiplex PCR; TCRdb keeps in-frame clones, though not all of them. The table records under 4,500 clones, roughly 94% of them present only once. This clone appeared a few times. Its antigen is as yet unknown. Samples: about 28 days before transplant, then days 30, 100 and 180 after. The chain recombines TRBV6-1 with TRBJ2-7, with D unresolved. Here the sequenced sample was peripheral blood mononuclear cells, taken 30 days after allogeneic stem cell transplant. The sequence was collected from a male patient in his 70s who had an allogeneic stem cell transplant from an unrelated donor, so T cells may come from the graft donor. Some clones in this sample may be carry-over from other donors' samples. DNA for the CDR3: TGTGCCAGCAGTGAGTCTCGGCGGATAGAGCAGTACTTC. Translation: CASSESRRIEQYF.